This TCR beta chain was captured in a study of blood T cell repertoires in COVID-19. About the research overall: The analysed material was cDNA or gDNA that came from T cells, B-cell-depleted T cells, or PBMCs.

Only in-frame clones appear in the TCRdb table, and some are missing; sequencing was by immunoSEQ multiplex PCR. This table holds 150,000 to 200,000 clones, approximately 82% found once. V shed 4 bases and J shed 5 bases, with 15 bases lying between them. The V gene's germline CDR1 is SGDLS and CDR2 YYNGEE. The CDR3 extends over 14 amino acids. The receptor comes from a woman between 50 and 59 years old in a cohort exposed to, infected with or recovered from COVID-19 (not recorded which). The chain is built from TRBV9 and TRBJ2-5; TRBD2 might be the D (6 bases). The sequenced material came from PBMCs or T cells enriched from blood (not recorded which). CDR3 residues: CASSQGPGGETQYF. DNA for the CDR3: TGTGCCAGCAGCCAAGGACCCGGAGGGGAGACCCAGTACTTC.